What follows are 2 T cell receptor beta chains derived from one specimen sequenced in a study of OX40 agonist ivuxolimab in advanced cancers. Assay used: immunoSEQ multiplex PCR; TCRdb lists only in-frame clones, some missing. The data show more than 50,000 clones, 85% seen once. Here the sequenced sample was CD4+ or CD8+ T cells sorted from blood, taken in a trial of the OX40 agonist ivuxolimab. The receptors were gathered from an adult with an advanced solid tumor such as melanoma, head and neck, liver or kidney cancer.

The rearrangement uses TRBV27 and TRBJ1-5; D is possibly TRBD1 (6 bases). V lost 4 bases to trimming and J lost 1 base, with 11 bases between them. Germline V gives CDR1 MNHEY, CDR2 SMNVEV (reference sequence). CDR3 size: 15 residues. Here the CDR3 DNA reads TGTGCCAGCAGTTCACAGGGAATCAGCAATCAGCCCCAGCATTTT. Its protein is CASSSQGISNQPQHF.

In DNA form, the CDR3 reads TGTGCCAGCAGTTTGCCAGGAGGCTACGAGCAGTACTTC. Amino acids: CASSLPGGYEQYF. The J gene is TRBJ2-7, the V gene TRBV28; tentative D call: TRBD2 (5 bases). The germline gives CDR1 MDHEN, CDR2 SYDVKM. CDR3 size: 13 residues. V lost 3 bases, J lost 3 bases, and 9 bases lay in between.